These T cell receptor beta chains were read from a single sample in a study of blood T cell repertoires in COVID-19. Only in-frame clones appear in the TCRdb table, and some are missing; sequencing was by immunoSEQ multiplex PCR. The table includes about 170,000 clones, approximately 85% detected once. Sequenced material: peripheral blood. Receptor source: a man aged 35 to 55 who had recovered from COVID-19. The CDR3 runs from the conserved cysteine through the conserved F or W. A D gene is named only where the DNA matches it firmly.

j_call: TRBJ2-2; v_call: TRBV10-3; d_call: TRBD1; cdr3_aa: CATYGQERAGELFF
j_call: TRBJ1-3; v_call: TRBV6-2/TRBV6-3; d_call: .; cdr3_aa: CASSEVRSSGNTIYF
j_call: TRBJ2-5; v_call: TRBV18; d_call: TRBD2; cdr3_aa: CASSPTSGQETQYF
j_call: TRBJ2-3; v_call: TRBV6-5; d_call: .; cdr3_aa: CAGLFGGCDTQYF
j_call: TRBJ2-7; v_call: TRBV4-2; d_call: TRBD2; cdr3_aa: CASSQDTSGGILYEQYF
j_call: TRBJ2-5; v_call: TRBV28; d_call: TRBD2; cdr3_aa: CASTTPASGRKTQYF
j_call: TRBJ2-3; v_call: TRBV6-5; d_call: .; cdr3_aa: CASRTSRTQYF
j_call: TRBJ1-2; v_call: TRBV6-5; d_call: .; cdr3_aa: CASSYDRSNYGYTF
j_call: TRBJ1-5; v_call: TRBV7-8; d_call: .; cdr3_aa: CASSLERSNQPQHF
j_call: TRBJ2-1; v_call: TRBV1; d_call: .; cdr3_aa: CTSSQGKSGKTYNEQFF
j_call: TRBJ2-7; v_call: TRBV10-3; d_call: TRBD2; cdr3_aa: CAISESWEGTYEQYF
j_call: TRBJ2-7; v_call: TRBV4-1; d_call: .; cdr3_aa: CASSQDPGRGSYEQYF
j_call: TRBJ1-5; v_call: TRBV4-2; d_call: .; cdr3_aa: CASSSGSQPQHF
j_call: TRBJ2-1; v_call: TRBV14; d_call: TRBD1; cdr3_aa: CASSQYAGGSYNEQFF
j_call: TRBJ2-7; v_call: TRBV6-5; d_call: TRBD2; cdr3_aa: CASRGSGGASEQYF
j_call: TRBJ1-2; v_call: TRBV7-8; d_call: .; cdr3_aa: CASSLARASNYGYTF
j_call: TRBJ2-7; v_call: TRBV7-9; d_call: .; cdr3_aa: CASSSEQQVSYEQYF
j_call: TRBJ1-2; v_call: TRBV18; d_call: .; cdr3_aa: CASSRKQVGEGYTF
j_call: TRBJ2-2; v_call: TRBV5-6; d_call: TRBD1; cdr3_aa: CASSYPDRGGSGELFF
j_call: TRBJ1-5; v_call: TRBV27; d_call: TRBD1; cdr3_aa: CASSLFGQEGQPQHF
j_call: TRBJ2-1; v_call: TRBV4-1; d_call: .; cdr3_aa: CASRLQGSLYNEQFF
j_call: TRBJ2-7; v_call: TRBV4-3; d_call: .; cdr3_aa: CASSQDTGISYEQYF
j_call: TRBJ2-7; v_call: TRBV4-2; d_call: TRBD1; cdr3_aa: CASSQPGQGIYEQYF
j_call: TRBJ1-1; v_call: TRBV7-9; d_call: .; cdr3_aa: CASSFGHGVNTEAFF
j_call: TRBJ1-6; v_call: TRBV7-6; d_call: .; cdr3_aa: CASSPSPANSPLHF
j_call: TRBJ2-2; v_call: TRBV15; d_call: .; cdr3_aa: CATSSRGAGELFF
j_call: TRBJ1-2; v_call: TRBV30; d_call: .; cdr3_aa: CAWSKGGYGYTF
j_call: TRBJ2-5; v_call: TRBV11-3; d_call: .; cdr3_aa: CASSDYMGETQYF
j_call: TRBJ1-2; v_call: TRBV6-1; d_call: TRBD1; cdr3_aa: CASSEIQGYTYGYTF
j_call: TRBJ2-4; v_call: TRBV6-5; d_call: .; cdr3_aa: CASSLQVSLAKNIQYF
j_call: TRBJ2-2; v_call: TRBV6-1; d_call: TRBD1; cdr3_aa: CASSGTGTANTGELFF
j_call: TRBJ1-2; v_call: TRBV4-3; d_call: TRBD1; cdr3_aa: CASSLDRASNYGYTF
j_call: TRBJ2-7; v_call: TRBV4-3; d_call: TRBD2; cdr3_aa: CASSQDIAGVVYEQYF
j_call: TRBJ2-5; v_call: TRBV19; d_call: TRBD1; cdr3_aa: CATVRDRGPERETQYF
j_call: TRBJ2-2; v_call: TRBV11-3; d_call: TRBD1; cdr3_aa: CASSLGWGQGDTGELFF
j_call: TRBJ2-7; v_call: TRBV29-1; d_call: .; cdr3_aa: CSAMTGTGYEQYF
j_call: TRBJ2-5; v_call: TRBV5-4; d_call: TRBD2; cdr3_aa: CASSLLAGAQETQYF
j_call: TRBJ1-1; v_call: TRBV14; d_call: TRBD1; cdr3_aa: CASNSGGSGAFF
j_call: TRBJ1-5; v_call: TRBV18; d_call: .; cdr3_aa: CASSPPDISNQPQHF
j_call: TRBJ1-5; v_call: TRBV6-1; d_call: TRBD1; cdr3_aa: CAVQDRDVGQPQHF
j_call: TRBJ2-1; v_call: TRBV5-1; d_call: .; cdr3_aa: CASTLAEFVDEQFF
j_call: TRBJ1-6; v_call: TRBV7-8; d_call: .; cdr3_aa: CASSLGQENSPLHF
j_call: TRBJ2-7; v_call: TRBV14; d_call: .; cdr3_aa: CASSQDWDTAYEQYF
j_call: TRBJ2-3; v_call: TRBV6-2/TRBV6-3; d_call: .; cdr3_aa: CASSYSGGRGTDTQYF
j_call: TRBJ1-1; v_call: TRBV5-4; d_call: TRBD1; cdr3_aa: CASSLDRGDTEAFF
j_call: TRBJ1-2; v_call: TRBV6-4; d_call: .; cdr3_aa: CASSDAGFRYTF
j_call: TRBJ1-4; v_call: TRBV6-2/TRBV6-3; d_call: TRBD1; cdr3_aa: CASSKGTAATNEKLFF
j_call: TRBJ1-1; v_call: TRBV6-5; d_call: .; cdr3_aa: CASRTVNTEAFF
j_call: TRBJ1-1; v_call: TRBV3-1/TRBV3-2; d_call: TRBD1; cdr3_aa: CASSQRQGIDTEAFF